This TCR beta chain derives from a study of T cells after yellow fever vaccination. Conversion of TCR transcripts into cDNA relied on 5'RACE template switching, which added a universal primer site and UMIs. TCRdb reanalysed the 5' RACE reads using MiXCR and keeps one entry per CDR3 protein. The sample yields 500,000 to 550,000 distinct CDR3 sequences, less than 25% seen once. Study results and limitations: Contaminating bulk clonotypes could be abundant in FACS-sorted repertoires.

This clonotype was seen a handful of times. No antigen is known for it. The CDR3 covers 15 residues. Germline V CDR1 and CDR2: SEHNR, FQNEAQ (reference sequence). The V gene lost 5 bases and the J gene lost 7 bases, with 20 bases spanning the gap. This sequence joins TRBV7-9 and TRBJ1-2, with D tentatively TRBD1 (5 bases). This specimen was PBMCs, taken about 20 days after the first yellow fever vaccination. The receptor's source is a man aged 18-30 years who received the YFV17D yellow fever vaccine. The CDR3: CASSPSTVTSGGYTF. The DNA for the CDR3 is TGTGCCAGCAGCCCATCGACAGTCACCTCCGGTGGCTACACCTTC. Based on the CDR3 plus reference TRBV7-9 and TRBJ1-2, the full variable domain is DTGVSQNPRHKITKRGQNVTFRCDPISEHNRLYWYRQTLGQGPEFLTYFQNEAQLEKSRLLSDRFSAERPKGSFSTLEIQRTEQGDSAMYLCASSPSTVTSGGYTFGSGTRLTVV.